This TCR beta chain appears in the sequencing data of a study of PD-1 blockade in mismatch repair-deficient tumors. Trimming removed 0 bases at V and 7 bases at J, with 19 bases between. The CDR3 contains 16 residues. The germline V gene has CDR1 SGHTS and CDR2 YDEGEE. A few pembrolizumab responders had their TCRs sequenced. This clone was seen a handful of times. Produced via immunoSEQ multiplex PCR; TCRdb's table is partial and in-frame only. The sample lists some 84,000 clones, around 85% occurring once. Specimen: peripheral blood, collected 12 weeks after starting pembrolizumab. The clonotype comes from an adult with mismatch repair-deficient cancer. This chain connects TRBV5-8 to TRBJ1-1, with a tentative D call TRBD1 (6 bases). CDR3 sequence (DNA): TGTGCCAGCAGCTTGGGAGTACAGGGTCTGTTGAGTGAAGCTTTCTTT. This sequence encodes CASSLGVQGLLSEAFF.